This TCR beta chain comes out of a study of Graves' ophthalmopathy and Graves' hyperthyroidism. Study-wide points: Sensitivity of roughly 64% and specificity of 72.22% were achieved by the model that predicted ophthalmopathy progression.

Hyperthyroidism was considered stable when no ophthalmopathy appeared within 18 months of follow-up. Lactation, pregnancy, uncontrolled infections and other autoimmune diseases were all grounds for excluding patients. As the starting material, around 9.1 ml of fresh peripheral blood yielded the PBMCs. Germline CDR1 DFQATT, CDR2 SNEGSKA (reference sequence). V shed 0 bases and J 7 bases; nucleotides not matched to a gene: 13. The length of the CDR3 is 16 residues. This clonotype came up many times. The antigen remains unidentified. Amplified TCR beta CDR3 regions were obtained using RNA transcripts as template. The first round was an RT-PCR with HTBI primers, and the second round was a multiplex PCR. Each CDR3 protein gets one entry after TCRdb re-called the multiplex PCR reads with MiXCR. The sample shows 350,000 to 450,000 distinct CDR3 sequences, 21% of them seen only once.

The receptor was isolated from a young woman with stable Graves' hyperthyroidism. The rearrangement uses TRBV20-1 and TRBJ2-5, with 8 bases fitting TRBD1. Sequencing used peripheral blood. CDR3 sequence (DNA): TGCAGTGCTAGAGATCTATCGGGACAGGTTTTGGGGACCCAGTACTTC. Translation: CSARDLSGQVLGTQYF.